This entry lists 9 T cell receptor beta chains sequenced from one sample in a study of sequential checkpoint blockade in melanoma. The sample's treatment: randomized to nivolumab then ipilimumab (arm A) or the reverse (arm B). Repertoires were generated with immunoSEQ multiplex PCR, while TCRdb's copy carries only in-frame clones and drops some. Of about 2,000 clones detected, 20% to 25% appear once; the ten largest clones hold roughly 13%. Sequences were derived from tumor tissue (inferred from file names), sampled from a patient given nivolumab and ipilimumab in sequence. Receptors were obtained from a human donor with melanoma.

Relative to its sample, this clone is medium-sized. The V and J genes are TRBV11-3 and TRBJ2-5; D is perhaps TRBD1 or TRBD2 (5 bases each). The length of the CDR3 is 15 residues. Germline CDR1 reads SGHNT; CDR2 reads YENEEA. Trimming pared 3 bases from V and 2 bases from J, leaving 13 bases between. The chain's CDR3 is CASSLASGPQETQYF. CDR3 nucleotide sequence: TGTGCCAGCAGCTTGGCCTCGGGACCGCAAGAGACCCAGTACTTC.

In its sample, this clone is large. The CDR3 here is CASGLGNTEAFF. The DNA of the CDR3 is TGTGCTAGTGGTTTGGGGAACACTGAAGCTTTCTTT. The chain links TRBV12-5 to TRBJ1-1; D unresolved. Germline assignment: CDR1 LGHNT and CDR2 FRNRAP. Trimming shortened V by 1 base and J by 1 base, and 1 base separated the two germline ends. The CDR3 spans 12 residues.

This clone was counted a single time. The chain employs TRBV5-1 and TRBJ2-6; D is possibly TRBD2 (7 bases). Germline V gene sequence: CDR1 SGHRS, CDR2 YFSETQ. V shed 4 bases and J shed 3 bases, with 11 bases lying between them. CDR3 length equals 15 residues. CDR3 coding DNA: TGCGCCAGCAGCACGGGGGGCGGTGGGGCCAACGTCCTGACTTTC. It specifies CASSTGGGGANVLTF.

By sample fraction, this clone is large. The rearrangement joins TRBV11-3 to TRBJ2-2, with TRBD2 matching 7 bases. The CDR3 spans 16 residues. V lost 4 bases to trimming and J lost 1 base; unmatched junction nucleotides: 6. Germline CDR1 reads SGHNT; CDR2 reads YENEEA. The CDR3 region has the DNA TGTGCCAGCAGCTCGGCCGGGGGGATGAACACCGGGGAGCTGTTTTTT. This gives the protein CASSSAGGMNTGELFF.

This clone occurred a few times. The V call is TRBV28, the J call TRBJ2-5; either TRBD1 or TRBD2 may fit D (6 bases each). This CDR3 spans 17 amino acids. V gave up 2 bases and J gave up 1 base, with 17 bases separating them. Per germline, CDR1 MDHEN and CDR2 SYDVKM. The CDR3 DNA reads as TGTGCCAGCAGTTTAAGGAAGAGGGGGGCTTCCCAAGAGACCCAGTACTTC. Translating it yields CASSLRKRGASQETQYF.

This clone was seen repeatedly, ten times or more. The J gene is TRBJ2-1, the V gene TRBV11-3, with 12 nucleotides matching TRBD2. The germline V gene encodes CDR1 SGHNT and CDR2 YENEEA. The CDR3 has 17 amino acids. V dropped 3 bases and J dropped 7; count of bases not matched to a gene: 10. CDR3 residues: CASSLGALAGGRNEQFF. The CDR3 bases are TGTGCCAGCAGCTTGGGCGCACTAGCGGGGGGCAGGAATGAGCAGTTCTTC.

This clone has just a few counts. This rearrangement joins TRBV28 to TRBJ2-5; 10 bases map to TRBD2. The junction had 19 bases not matched to a gene; V was cut back by 6 bases and J by 3 bases. This CDR3 has 19 residues. Germline loops: CDR1 MDHEN, CDR2 SYDVKM. The CDR3 spells CASSYLPSGGAIEEETQYF. In DNA, the CDR3 is TGTGCCAGCAGCTACCTACCGAGCGGGGGGGCGATCGAAGAAGAGACCCAGTACTTC.

This clone rates as medium-sized (0.01 to 0.1%). The genes are TRBV6-8 and TRBJ2-1; D is undetermined. The CDR3 runs 18 residues. V lost 5 bases and J 5 bases, leaving 25 bases between the germline ends. Germline V gene sequence: CDR1 MNHGY, CDR2 SAAAGT. The CDR3 loop reads CASSVDWGGNWVDNEQFF. The CDR3 nucleotides are TGTGCCAGCAGTGTCGACTGGGGTGGGAATTGGGTAGACAATGAGCAGTTCTTC.

The table lists this clone with a few counts. The chain uses TRBV19 and TRBJ1-2; D is unclear. V dropped 5 bases and J dropped 4 bases, with 8 bases sitting between them. The germline V gene has CDR1 LNHDA and CDR2 SQIVND (reference sequence). There are 12 residues in the CDR3. CDR3 region: CASSLLSYGYTF. CDR3 sequence (DNA): TGTGCCAGTAGTCTCCTCTCCTATGGCTACACCTTC.